The TCR beta chain described here comes from a study of relationships among human T cell subsets. Study results and limitations: Clones with over 100 reads held over 60% of CD8+ cytotoxic sequences.

Semiquantitative ARM-PCR amplified T cell receptor alpha and beta CDR3 regions from mRNA. Tagged nested gene-specific primers were used first, then communal superprimers amplified exponentially. TCRdb reprocessed the multiplex PCR reads via MiXCR and lists one record per CDR3 protein. The sample has about 9,000 distinct CDR3 sequences, around 57% seen once. The CD45RA-negative fraction was bead-selected with anti-CD45RO to obtain memory T cells. The CDR3 contains 16 residues. The V gene's germline CDR1 is SGHVT and CDR2 SQSDAQ. The V end was cut by 1 base, the J end by 0 bases, with 13 bases between. This clonotype was seen more than once but under ten times. The antigen is undetermined.

The sequence was obtained from a man aged 40-50 years in good health. The chain joins TRBV7-4 to TRBJ2-7; D is unresolved. The sequencing sample was made of memory T cells sorted from blood. CDR3 loop: CASSLGCWKGSYEQYF. CDR3 DNA: TGTGCCAGCAGCTTAGGATGCTGGAAAGGCTCCTACGAGCAGTACTTC.